Presented here are 7 T cell receptor beta chains from one specimen sequenced in a study of blood T cells in healthy people across ages. For the second PCR, which ran for about 7 to 11 cycles, a sample-barcoded 5' primer and a J-beta primer mix were used. One entry per CDR3 protein results from TCRdb running MiXCR on the 5' RACE reads. The profile covers about 840,000 distinct CDR3 sequences, with under 35% appearing a single time and about 9.4% taken by the ten largest. The same data also went into a second study, on T cells of mothers and their children.

Sequenced material: blood. Source of these receptors: a woman aged 40 to 49 in good health.

Turning to this clonotype: The junction departs from germline at one end; a sequencing error may be responsible. The gene calls are TRBV7-2 and TRBJ2-1; weak D call: TRBD2 (5 bases). The germline CDR1 and CDR2 sequences are SGHTA and FQGNSA. CDR3 size: 12 residues. In nucleotides, the CDR3 is TGTGCCAGCACCTTAGGAGGTAATGAGCAGTTCTTC. It yields the protein CASTLGGNEQFF.

To note about this clonotype: A much larger clonotype is one base distant, so this may be a read error. CDR3 nucleotides: TGTACCAGCAGTCCCAGGACTGCAAGATCCCAGCATTTT. Residues: CTSSPRTARSQHF. The gene calls are TRBV12-3 or TRBV12-4 and TRBJ1-5; D unresolved. The CDR3 is 13 amino acids.

This clonotype has ten or more counts. The V call is TRBV20-1, the J call TRBJ2-1; 11 bases are a match to TRBD2. The germline V gene has CDR1 DFQATT and CDR2 SNEGSKA (reference sequence). There are 14 residues in the CDR3. V lost 2 bases and J lost 5; bases outside the gene matches: 2. The CDR3 nucleotides are TGCAGTGCTAGATATAGCGGGGGGGACAATGAGCAGTTCTTC. It is translated as CSARYSGGDNEQFF.

This clonotype appeared a few times. The rearrangement uses TRBV7-3 and TRBJ2-1; D is tentatively TRBD1 or TRBD2 (5 bases each). The V gene's germline CDR1 is SGHTA and CDR2 FQGTGA. Trimming pared 5 bases from V and 4 bases from J, leaving 12 bases between. CDR3 length equals 14 residues. CDR3: CASSAPGPYNEQFF. The DNA for the CDR3 is TGTGCCAGCAGCGCCCCGGGACCTTACAATGAGCAGTTCTTC. Variable domain in full (rest from reference TRBV7-3 and TRBJ2-1): GAGVSQTPSNKVTEKGKYVELRCDPISGHTALYWYRQSLGQGPEFLIYFQGTGAADDSGLPNDRFFAVRPEGSVSTLKIQRTERGDSAVYLCASSAPGPYNEQFFGPGTRLTVL.

This clonotype was recorded a few times. The gene calls are TRBV5-1 and TRBJ2-3; TRBD2 aligns across 11 bases. This CDR3 region has 15 residues. Germline CDR1 and CDR2: SGHRS and YFSETQ. V was pared by 6 bases and J by 0 bases, with 3 bases of the junction left unmatched. The CDR3: CASTIAGGSTDTQYF. The CDR3 DNA reads TGCGCCAGCACCATAGCGGGGGGGAGCACAGATACGCAGTATTTT.

This clonotype was seen ten or more times. The chain has TRBV7-2 and TRBJ2-4, with 7 nucleotides matching TRBD1. This CDR3 region has 17 residues. The germline gives CDR1 SGHTA, CDR2 FQGNSA. Trimming at V came to 5 bases and at J to 0 bases, leaving 10 bases not matched to a gene. The CDR3 region is CASSHDRAPLAKNIQYF. DNA for the CDR3: TGTGCCAGCAGCCATGACAGGGCCCCACTAGCCAAAAACATTCAGTACTTC. Looking up the rest from reference TRBV7-2 and TRBJ2-4 gives the full variable domain: GAGVSQSPSNKVTEKGKDVELRCDPISGHTALYWYRQSLGQGLEFLIYFQGNSAPDKSGLPSDRFSAERTGGSVSTLTIQRTQQEDSAVYLCASSHDRAPLAKNIQYFGAGTRLSVL.

Only a few counts were recorded for this clonotype. The V and J genes are TRBV12-3 or TRBV12-4 and TRBJ2-5; 9 positions agree with TRBD2. V shed 6 bases, J shed 1 base, and the junction held 3 bases outside the gene matches. The CDR3 is 14 residues long. The CDR3 nucleotides are TGTGCCAGCAGGGCGACTAGCGGCCAAGAGACCCAGTACTTC. Translating gives CASRATSGQETQYF.